Below, 11 T cell receptor beta chains from the same sample are listed, as sequenced in a study of blood T cell repertoires in COVID-19 (dated by TCRdb to between 2020 and 2021). Receptor amplification or capture employed the immunoSEQ multiplex PCR assay. In TCRdb, the immuneACCESS table is reduced to in-frame sequences with V and J assigned. These tables do not hold every clone; where another copy was compared, an unresolved V gene accounts for under half, and the others remain unexplained. The sample has under 75,000 clones on record, 80% to 85% of them singletons. The top ten clones comprise less than 20% of the sample. The sample was peripheral blood. These receptors all come from a man aged 80 or over with acute or convalescent COVID-19.

The chain joins TRBV19 to TRBJ2-1; 8 bases line up with TRBD2. Trimming removed 5 bases from V and 3 bases from J; junction bases left unmatched: 6. In germline, CDR1 is LNHDA, CDR2 SQIVND (reference sequence). This CDR3 is 15 amino acids long. CDR3 residues: CASSEGTSGYNEQFF. In DNA form, the CDR3 reads TGTGCCAGTAGTGAAGGAACTAGCGGCTACAATGAGCAGTTCTTC.

The chain couples TRBV9 to TRBJ2-1, with 9 bases aligning to TRBD1. This CDR3 is built from 17 residues. J lost 4 bases, V lost 4 bases, and 12 bases had no gene match. CDR1 and CDR2 from the germline V gene are SGDLS and YYNGEE. The CDR3 region has the DNA TGTGCCAGCAGCCCCAACCCACCGGGACAGGGATACAATGAGCAGTTCTTC. Residues: CASSPNPPGQGYNEQFF.

The chain employs TRBV7-2 and TRBJ2-1, with D unclear. CDR1 SGHTA and CDR2 FQGNSA come from the germline V gene. The CDR3 covers 13 residues. The V end was cut by 3 bases, the J end by 5 bases, with 8 bases between. The CDR3 DNA sequence: TGTGCCAGCAGCTTTAGCCGTAACAATGAGCAGTTCTTC. This gives the protein CASSFSRNNEQFF.

The rearrangement joins TRBV3-1 (or the pseudogene TRBV3-2) to TRBJ1-5, with D uncertain. Germline CDR1 is LGHDT and CDR2 is YNNKEL (reference sequence). The CDR3 sequence is 13 residues long. V lost 4 bases to trimming and J lost 4 bases, with 8 bases between them. The CDR3 sequence is CASSRGRNQPQHF. The CDR3 bases are TGTGCCAGCAGCCGCGGGCGGAATCAGCCCCAGCATTTT.

The rearrangement links TRBV7-2 to TRBJ1-2, with 7 bases that match TRBD1. V gave up 4 bases and J gave up 6 bases; unmatched junction bases: 8. Germline-derived CDR1 and CDR2 are SGHTA and FQGNSA. This CDR3 is 14 amino acids long. CDR3 loop: CASSSRGQDHGYTF. The CDR3 coding sequence is TGTGCCAGCAGCTCAAGAGGACAGGACCATGGCTACACCTTC.

This chain links TRBV21-1 with TRBJ2-1; the table's D call TRBD2 went unverified against the DNA. TRBV21-1 is an annotated pseudogene. This CDR3 comprises 16 residues. CDR3 residues: CASSKVIFYSYNEQFF. As DNA, the CDR3 is TGTGCCAGCAGCAAGGTGATTTTCTACTCCTACAATGAGCAGTTCTTC.

The gene calls are TRBV19 and TRBJ2-3, with 7 nucleotides matching TRBD2. The CDR3 runs to 16 residues. Losses at the gene ends were 3 bases for V and 1 base for J; bases not matched to a gene: 7. Germline CDR1 and CDR2: LNHDA and SQIVND (reference sequence). CDR3 coding DNA: TGTGCCAGTAGTATTCTTGGAGCGGGGCGCACAGATACGCAGTATTTT. Its protein is CASSILGAGRTDTQYF.

The V call is TRBV5-4, the J call TRBJ1-5; TRBD1 matches 7 bases. Germline-derived CDR1 and CDR2 are SGHNT and YYREEE (reference sequence). This CDR3 has 14 residues. The V segment lost 4 bases and the J segment 5 bases; nucleotides outside the gene matches: 6. CDR3 coding DNA: TGTGCCAGCAGCGAAGGGGGCCGGGATCAGCCCCAGCATTTT. It codes for CASSEGGRDQPQHF.

The gene calls are TRBV19 and TRBJ2-2; 8 bases line up with TRBD2. With 3 bases clipped from V and 7 bases from J, the junction kept 10 bases outside the gene matches. The CDR3 extends over 16 amino acids. The germline gives CDR1 LNHDA, CDR2 SQIVND (reference sequence). The CDR3 reads CASSIQGLGILGELFF. The CDR3 nucleotides are TGTGCCAGTAGTATTCAGGGACTAGGTATACTCGGGGAGCTGTTTTTT. The complete variable domain, with remaining parts taken from reference TRBV19 and TRBJ2-2, reads DGGITQSPKYLFRKEGQNVTLSCEQNLNHDAMYWYRQDPGQGLRLIYYSQIVNDFQKGDIAEGYSVSREKKESFPLTVTSAQKNPTAFYLCASSIQGLGILGELFFGEGSRLTVL.

The chain recombines TRBV27 with TRBJ2-3; 12 bases agree with TRBD1. The V gene end was trimmed by 11 bases and the J gene end by 5 bases; junction bases not matched to a gene: 8. CDR1 MNHEY and CDR2 SMNVEV come from the germline V gene (reference sequence). The CDR3 extends over 14 amino acids. The chain's CDR3 is CAREGQGAKDTQYF. The CDR3 DNA sequence: TGTGCCCGAGAGGGACAGGGGGCTAAAGATACGCAGTATTTT.

There are a few counts of this clone. V is TRBV7-2 and J is TRBJ1-6; 8 nucleotides match TRBD1. The V and J ends lost 0 bases and 11 bases, in that order; junction bases with no gene match: 12. The CDR3 contains 17 residues. Germline lookup yields CDR1 SGHTA and CDR2 FQGNSA. This CDR3 reads CASSLAPPGQALTPLHF. The DNA of the CDR3 is TGTGCCAGCAGCTTAGCTCCACCGGGACAGGCATTGACACCCCTCCACTTT. The entire variable domain, with the rest obtained from reference TRBV7-2 and TRBJ1-6, is as follows: GAGVSQSPSNKVTEKGKDVELRCDPISGHTALYWYRQSLGQGLEFLIYFQGNSAPDKSGLPSDRFSAERTGGSVSTLTIQRTQQEDSAVYLCASSLAPPGQALTPLHFGNGTRLTVT.